This T cell receptor beta chain is from a study of blood T cells in healthy people across ages (dated by TCRdb to 2015 to 2017). Regarding the study in general: In model experiments, template switching captured roughly one uniquely barcoded TCR beta cDNA molecule for every two T cells. Using deep sequencing normalized with unique cDNA molecular identifiers, the study measured how TCR beta repertoire diversity changes with age. Donors of different ages were randomly distributed across sequencing lanes to avoid experimental bias. The donors were split into four age groups: young (average roughly 15 years), middle-aged (about 40), aged (over 55) and long-lived (under 90). The study analyzed two additional independent replicas of 1 million unique cDNA reads from the same blood draw for two donors, one aged 18 to 30 and one aged 80 or older.

Turning to this clonotype: The antigen this receptor binds is unknown. No base quality values were provided; no much bigger clone lies one nucleotide off.

Systemically healthy Caucasian individuals from Russia, 35 to 50 in total and aged roughly 6 to 90 years, were included as donors. Roughly 10 milliliters of peripheral blood were collected from each donor into EDTA-treated Vacutainer tubes. Ficoll-Paque density-gradient centrifugation was used to isolate PBMCs, with at least 7 million obtained per sample. Trizol reagent was used to extract total RNA from the PBMCs, yielding at least 6 micrograms per sample. For every donor, flow cytometry on a PBMC aliquot measured the percentage of naive CD45RAhigh/CD27high T cells. The paper's findings and limits, for the study overall: Observed TCR beta diversity correlated strongly with the percentage of naive T cells measured by flow cytometry. Since profiling was done on bulk unsorted PBMCs, naive and antigen-experienced compartments could not be conclusively compared. Because donor CMV infection status was unknown, age-related changes in expanded clonotypes were potentially confounded. Compared with the aged group, more naive CD4+ T cells, fewer expanded clones and increased TCR diversity were shown by the long-lived group, suggesting age selection. Estimates of total diversity based on one million sequenced T cells were regarded as lower bounds and as underestimates. Observed TCR beta diversity per million T cells fell roughly linearly with age, and a significant reduction was already apparent by age around 40.

Trimming leaves V shorter by 0 bases and J shorter by 4 bases, with the junction holding 2 bases beyond the gene matches. The germline V gene (reference sequence) supplies CDR1 SEHNR and CDR2 FQNEAQ. Inclusive of the bounding cysteine and phenylalanine, the CDR3 is 14 residues long. The CDR3 DNA has 42 bases and is translated from base 1. The method behind the library was 5' RACE. A second PCR of roughly 6 to 12 cycles was run with a J-beta primer mix and a sample-barcoded 5' primer. A unique molecular identifier was introduced onto each TCR beta cDNA molecule by a template-switch 5' adaptor carrying 12 random nucleotides. Each sample yielded at least 2.5 million CDR3-containing paired-end reads. First-strand cDNA synthesis was performed from all RNA using the Mint cDNA synthesis kit, with priming by a TRBC-specific oligonucleotide. All cDNA was treated with uracil-DNA glycosylase and then went through a first 18-cycle PCR with the universal primers M1SS and BC2_uni_R. As for the authors' bioinformatics: For normalization, 1 million high-quality reads were randomly selected from each sample, with every read carrying a distinct molecular identifier. Reads sharing molecular identifiers were discarded rather than binned into consensus sequences. MiTCR, with a Q25 quality threshold and the strictest error-elimination algorithm, was used for CDR3 identification, clonotype clustering and error correction. A nonparametric unseen species model with Euler transformation was used to estimate lower-bound total TCR beta diversity. TCRdb reran the public reads through fastp at Q25 and MiXCR, keeping productive beta chains. Every entry covers one CDR3 protein and lists the most common genes and DNA from its rows. V and J calls and clone size were set by TCRdb, not the authors. This sample holds around 1,800,000 distinct CDR3 sequences; 39% were observed only once. The ten most abundant clones make up roughly 24% of the sample.

Source material: blood. The chain is made from TRBV7-9 and TRBJ1-2; the central 7 bases match TRBD1. This TCR derives from a human donor in good health. The CDR3 has the sequence CASSLAYRGYGYTF. The DNA sequence reads TGTGCCAGCAGCTTAGCGTACAGGGGCTATGGCTACACCTTC. With the portions outside the CDR3 filled from the reference TRBV7-9 and TRBJ1-2 genes, the complete variable region becomes DTGVSQNPRHKITKRGQNVTFRCDPISEHNRLYWYRQTLGQGPEFLTYFQNEAQLEKSRLLSDRFSAERPKGSFSTLEIQRTEQGDSAMYLCASSLAYRGYGYTFGSGTRLTVV.